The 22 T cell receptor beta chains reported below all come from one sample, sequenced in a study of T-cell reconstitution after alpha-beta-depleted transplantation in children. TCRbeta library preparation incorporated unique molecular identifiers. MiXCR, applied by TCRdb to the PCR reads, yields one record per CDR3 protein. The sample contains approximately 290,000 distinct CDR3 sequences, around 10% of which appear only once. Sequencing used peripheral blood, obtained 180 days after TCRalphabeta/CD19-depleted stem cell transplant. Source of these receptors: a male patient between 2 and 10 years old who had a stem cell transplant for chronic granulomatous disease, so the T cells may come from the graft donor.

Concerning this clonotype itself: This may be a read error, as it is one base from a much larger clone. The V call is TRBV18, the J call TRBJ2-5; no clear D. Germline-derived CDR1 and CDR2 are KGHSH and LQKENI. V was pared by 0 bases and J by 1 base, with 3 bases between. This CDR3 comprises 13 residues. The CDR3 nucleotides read TGTGCCAGCTCACCACCGATCCAAGAGACCCAGTACTTC. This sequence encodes CASSPPIQETQYF.

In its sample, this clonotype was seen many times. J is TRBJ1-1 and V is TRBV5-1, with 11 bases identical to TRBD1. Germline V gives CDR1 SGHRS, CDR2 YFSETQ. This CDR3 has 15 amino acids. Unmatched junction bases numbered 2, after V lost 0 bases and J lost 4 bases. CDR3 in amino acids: CASSLGTGGGTEAFF. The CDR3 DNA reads TGCGCCAGCAGCTTGGGGACAGGGGGCGGCACTGAAGCTTTCTTT.

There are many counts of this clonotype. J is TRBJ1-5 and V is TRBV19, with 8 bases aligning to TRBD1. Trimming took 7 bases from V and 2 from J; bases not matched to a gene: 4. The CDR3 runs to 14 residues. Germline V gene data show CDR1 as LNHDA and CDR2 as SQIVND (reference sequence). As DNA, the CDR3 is TGTGCCAGTACCGACAGGGGTGGCAATCAGCCCCAGCATTTT. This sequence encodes CASTDRGGNQPQHF.

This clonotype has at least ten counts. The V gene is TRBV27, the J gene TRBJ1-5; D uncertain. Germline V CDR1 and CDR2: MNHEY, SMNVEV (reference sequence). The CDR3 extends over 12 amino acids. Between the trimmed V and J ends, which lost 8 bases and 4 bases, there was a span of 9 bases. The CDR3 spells CASGRENQPQHF. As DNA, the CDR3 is TGTGCCAGCGGACGGGAAAATCAGCCCCAGCATTTT.

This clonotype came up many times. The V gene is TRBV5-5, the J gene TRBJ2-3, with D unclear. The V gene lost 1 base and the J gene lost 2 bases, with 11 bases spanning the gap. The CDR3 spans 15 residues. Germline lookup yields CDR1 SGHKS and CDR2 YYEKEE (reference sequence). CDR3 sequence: CASSLSPGFTDTQYF. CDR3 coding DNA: TGTGCCAGCAGCTTGTCTCCCGGGTTCACAGATACGCAGTATTTT.

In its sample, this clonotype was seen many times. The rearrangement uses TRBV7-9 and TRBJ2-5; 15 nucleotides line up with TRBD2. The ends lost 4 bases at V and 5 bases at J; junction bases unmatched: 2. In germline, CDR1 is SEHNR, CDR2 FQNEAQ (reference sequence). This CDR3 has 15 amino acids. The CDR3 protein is CASSSGTSGRETQYF. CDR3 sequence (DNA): TGTGCCAGCAGCTCAGGGACTAGCGGGAGGGAGACCCAGTACTTC.

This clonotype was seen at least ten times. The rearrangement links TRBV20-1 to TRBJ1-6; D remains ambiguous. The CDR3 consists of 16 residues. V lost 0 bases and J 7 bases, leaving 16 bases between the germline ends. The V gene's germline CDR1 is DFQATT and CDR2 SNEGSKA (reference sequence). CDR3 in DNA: TGCAGTGCTAGAGAGGGTAGAAGGACCGTAAATTCACCCCTCCACTTT. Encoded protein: CSAREGRRTVNSPLHF.

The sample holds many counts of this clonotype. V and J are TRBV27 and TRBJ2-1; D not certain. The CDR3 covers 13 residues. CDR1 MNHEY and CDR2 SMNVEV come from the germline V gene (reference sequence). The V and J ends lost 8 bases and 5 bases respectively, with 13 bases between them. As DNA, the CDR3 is TGTGCCAGCGGTTGGTCCTACGACAATGAGCAGTTCTTC. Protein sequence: CASGWSYDNEQFF.

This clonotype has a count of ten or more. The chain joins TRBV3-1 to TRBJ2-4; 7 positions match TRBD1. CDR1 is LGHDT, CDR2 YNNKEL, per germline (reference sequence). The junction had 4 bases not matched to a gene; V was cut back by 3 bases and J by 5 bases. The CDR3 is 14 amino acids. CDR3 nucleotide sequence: TGTGCCAGCAGCCACCGGGACAGCGAAAACATTCAGTACTTC. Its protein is CASSHRDSENIQYF.

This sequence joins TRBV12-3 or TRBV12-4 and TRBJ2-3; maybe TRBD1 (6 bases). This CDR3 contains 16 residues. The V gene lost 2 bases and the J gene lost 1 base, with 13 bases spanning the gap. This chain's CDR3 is CASSLLGGARTDTQYF. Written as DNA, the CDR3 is TGTGCCAGCAGTTTATTAGGGGGAGCTCGCACAGATACGCAGTATTTT.

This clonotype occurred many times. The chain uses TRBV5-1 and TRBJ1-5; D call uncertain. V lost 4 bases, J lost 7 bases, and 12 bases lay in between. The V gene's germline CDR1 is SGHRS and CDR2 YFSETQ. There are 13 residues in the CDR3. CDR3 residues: CASSARTGQPQHF. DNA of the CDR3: TGCGCCAGCAGCGCACGTACGGGCCAGCCCCAGCATTTT. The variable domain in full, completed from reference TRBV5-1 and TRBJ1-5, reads KAGVTQTPRYLIKTRGQQVTLSCSPISGHRSVSWYQQTPGQGLQFLFEYFSETQRNKGNFPGRFSGRQFSNSRSEMNVSTLELGDSALYLCASSARTGQPQHFGDGTRLSIL.

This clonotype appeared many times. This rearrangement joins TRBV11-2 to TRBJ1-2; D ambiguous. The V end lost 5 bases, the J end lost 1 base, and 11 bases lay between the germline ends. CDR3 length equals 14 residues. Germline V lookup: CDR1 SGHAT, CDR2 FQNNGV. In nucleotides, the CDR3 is TGTGCCAGCAGCATAAATCAGAATAACTATGGCTACACCTTC. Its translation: CASSINQNNYGYTF.

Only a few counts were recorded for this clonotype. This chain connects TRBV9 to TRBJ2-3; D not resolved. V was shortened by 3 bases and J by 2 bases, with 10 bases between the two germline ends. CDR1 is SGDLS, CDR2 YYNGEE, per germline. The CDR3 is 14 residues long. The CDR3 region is CASSGLVATDTQYF. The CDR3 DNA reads TGTGCCAGCAGCGGTCTAGTGGCCACAGATACGCAGTATTTT. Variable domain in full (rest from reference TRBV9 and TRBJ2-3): DSGVTQTPKHLITATGQRVTLRCSPRSGDLSVYWYQQSLDQGLQFLIQYYNGEERAKGNILERFSAQQFPDLHSELNLSSLELGDSALYFCASSGLVATDTQYFGPGTRLTVL.

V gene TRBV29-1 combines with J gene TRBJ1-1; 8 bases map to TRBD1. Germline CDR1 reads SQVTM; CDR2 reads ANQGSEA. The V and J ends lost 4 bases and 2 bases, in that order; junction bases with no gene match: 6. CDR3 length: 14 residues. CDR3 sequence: CSVAMTGDNTEAFF. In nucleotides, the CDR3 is TGCAGCGTTGCAATGACAGGGGATAACACTGAAGCTTTCTTT.

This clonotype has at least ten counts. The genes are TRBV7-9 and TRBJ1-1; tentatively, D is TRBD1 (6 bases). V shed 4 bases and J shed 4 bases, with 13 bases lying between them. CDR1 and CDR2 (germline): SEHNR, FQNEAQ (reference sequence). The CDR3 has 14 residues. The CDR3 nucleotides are TGTGCCAGCAGCTACGGACAGAAGAGCACTGAAGCTTTCTTT. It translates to CASSYGQKSTEAFF.

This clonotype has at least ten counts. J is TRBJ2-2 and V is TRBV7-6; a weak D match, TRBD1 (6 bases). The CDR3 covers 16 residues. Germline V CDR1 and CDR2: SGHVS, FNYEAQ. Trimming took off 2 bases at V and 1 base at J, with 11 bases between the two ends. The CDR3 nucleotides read TGTGCCAGCAGCTTACCCAGGGGACGGAACACCGGGGAGCTGTTTTTT. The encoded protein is CASSLPRGRNTGELFF.

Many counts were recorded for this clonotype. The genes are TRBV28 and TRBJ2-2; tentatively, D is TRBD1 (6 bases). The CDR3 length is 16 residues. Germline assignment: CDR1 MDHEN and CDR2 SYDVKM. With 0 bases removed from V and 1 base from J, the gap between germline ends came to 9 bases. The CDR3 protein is CASSLWTGKNTGELFF. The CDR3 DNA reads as TGTGCCAGCAGTTTATGGACAGGCAAGAACACCGGGGAGCTGTTTTTT.

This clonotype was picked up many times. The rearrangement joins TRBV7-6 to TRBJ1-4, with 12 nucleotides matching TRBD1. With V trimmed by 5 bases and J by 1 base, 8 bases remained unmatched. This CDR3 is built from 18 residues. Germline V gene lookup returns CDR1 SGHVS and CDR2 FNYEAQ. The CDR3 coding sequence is TGTGCCAGCAGCAAGGGACAGGGGGCTCGACAAACTAATGAAAAACTGTTTTTT. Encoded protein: CASSKGQGARQTNEKLFF.

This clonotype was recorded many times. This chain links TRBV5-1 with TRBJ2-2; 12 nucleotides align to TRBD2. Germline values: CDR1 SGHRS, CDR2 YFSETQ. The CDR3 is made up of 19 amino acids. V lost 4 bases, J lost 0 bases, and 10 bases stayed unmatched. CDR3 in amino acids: CASSPRLAGVFANTGELFF. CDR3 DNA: TGCGCCAGCAGCCCGCGACTAGCGGGAGTGTTCGCGAACACCGGGGAGCTGTTTTTT.

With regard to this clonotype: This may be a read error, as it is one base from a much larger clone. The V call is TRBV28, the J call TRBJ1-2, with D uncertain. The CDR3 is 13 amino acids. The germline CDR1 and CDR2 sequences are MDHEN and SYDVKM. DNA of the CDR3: TGTGCCAGCCGGGGAGGGAGAATCTATGGCGACACCTTC. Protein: CASRGGRIYGDTF.

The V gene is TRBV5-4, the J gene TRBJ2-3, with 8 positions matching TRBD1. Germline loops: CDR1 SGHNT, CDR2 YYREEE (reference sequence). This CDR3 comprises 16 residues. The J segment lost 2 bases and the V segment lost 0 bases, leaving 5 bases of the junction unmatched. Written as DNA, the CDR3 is TGTGCCAGCAGCTTGGGATGGACAGGGACCACAGATACGCAGTATTTT. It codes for CASSLGWTGTTDTQYF.

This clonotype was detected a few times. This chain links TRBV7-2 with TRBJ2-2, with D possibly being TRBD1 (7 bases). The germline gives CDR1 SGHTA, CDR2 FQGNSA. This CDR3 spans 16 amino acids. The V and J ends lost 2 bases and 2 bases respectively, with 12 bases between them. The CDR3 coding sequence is TGTGCCAGCAGCTTACGCGGGACAGTAAACACCGGGGAGCTGTTTTTT. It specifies CASSLRGTVNTGELFF.